Following are 23 T cell receptor beta chains from one sample sequenced in a study of monozygotic twins with inflammatory bowel disease. Following a re-call of the 5' RACE reads, TCRdb has one entry per CDR3 protein and lacks DNA. Across approximately 400,000 distinct CDR3 sequences, the top ten clones capture approximately 2.4% of the sample. What was sequenced was blood. The origin of the receptors is a human donor with ulcerative colitis or Crohn's disease, or a healthy co-twin of an affected twin (not recorded which).

The V gene is TRBV12-2, the J gene TRBJ2-7. TRBV12-2 is a documented pseudogene. The CDR3 spans 15 residues. CDR3 residues: CASLCENWGTYEQYF.

The gene calls are TRBV6-5 and TRBJ2-3; with no DNA, the TCRdb D assignment of TRBD1 cannot be verified. Germline lookup yields CDR1 MNHEY and CDR2 SVGAGI. The CDR3 covers 14 residues. The CDR3 reads CASSSQGRGDTQYF.

The J gene is TRBJ2-7, the V gene TRBV28; without DNA, the TCRdb call of TRBD2 cannot be checked. The germline V gene has CDR1 MDHEN and CDR2 SYDVKM. The CDR3 is 14 residues long. The CDR3 protein is CASSPSGGHLRASF.

The CDR3 here is CASSSTPGQGALRRYF. The chain is built from TRBV28 and TRBJ2-7; TCRdb names TRBD1, which stays unverified in the absence of DNA. Per germline, CDR1 MDHEN and CDR2 SYDVKM. The CDR3 totals 16 residues.

The CDR3: CASSLAGPGTDTQYF. The J gene is TRBJ2-3, the V gene TRBV12-3 or TRBV12-4; TCRdb's D call, TRBD2, is unchecked because there is no DNA. The CDR3 contains 15 residues.

This chain links TRBV20-1 with TRBJ2-3; no DNA is available, so the TRBD1 call from TCRdb remains unchecked. The length of the CDR3 is 15 residues. Per the germline V gene, CDR1 is DFQATT and CDR2 is SNEGSKA (reference sequence). CDR3 region: CSAEGALESTDTQYF.

This chain joins TRBV12-5 and TRBJ2-5; the D call of TRBD1 rests on TCRdb alone, since no DNA is present to check it. The CDR3 spans 17 residues. CDR1 LGHNT and CDR2 FRNRAP come from the germline V gene. The CDR3 loop is CASVPPGRDMYQETQYF.

The rearrangement uses TRBV28 and TRBJ2-7; TCRdb lists TRBD1, though no DNA is available to test this call. Germline-derived CDR1 and CDR2 are MDHEN and SYDVKM. The CDR3 has 14 amino acids. The CDR3 sequence: CASSFRQGSYEQYF.

The chain uses TRBV30 and TRBJ1-1. CDR3 length: 12 residues. Germline V gene sequence: CDR1 GTSNPN, CDR2 SVGIG (reference sequence). The CDR3 protein is CAWTGGPTEAFF.

J is TRBJ1-4 and V is TRBV19; TCRdb designates TRBD1, a call that cannot be tested without DNA. Germline values: CDR1 LNHDA, CDR2 SQIVND (reference sequence). The CDR3 contains 14 residues. The CDR3 region is CASNPDKGNEKLFF.

The CDR3: CSARDVRRAEYEQYF. This chain links TRBV20-1 with TRBJ2-7. There are 15 residues in the CDR3. CDR1 is DFQATT and CDR2 is SNEGSKA in the germline V gene (reference sequence).

The V and J genes are TRBV10-3 and TRBJ1-5; TCRdb calls TRBD1, which cannot be checked without DNA. Germline CDR1 reads ENHRY; CDR2 reads SYGVKD. This CDR3 contains 16 residues. CDR3 loop: CAISEGQGNINQPQHF.

The chain has TRBV29-1 and TRBJ2-1; TCRdb's D call of TRBD1 is untestable without DNA. The CDR3 is 11 residues long. Germline lookup yields CDR1 SQVTM and CDR2 ANQGSEA. CDR3 protein: CSVDPGNEQFF.

The CDR3 loop reads CASSSRDSPYEQYF. V is TRBV7-8 and J is TRBJ2-7; TCRdb names TRBD1, which stays unverified in the absence of DNA. The length of the CDR3 is 14 residues. Germline V lookup: CDR1 SGHVS, CDR2 FQNEAQ.

The chain employs TRBV20-1 and TRBJ2-1. This CDR3 has 13 amino acids. Germline V gene lookup returns CDR1 DFQATT and CDR2 SNEGSKA (reference sequence). The CDR3 is CSAIPGLYNEQFF.

This rearrangement joins TRBV5-6 to TRBJ1-1. The CDR3 runs 14 residues. Germline CDR1 reads SGHDT; CDR2 reads YYEEEE. This CDR3 is CASSSGFVNTEAFF.

The chain links TRBV20-1 to TRBJ1-1; TCRdb's D gene call, TRBD1, goes unchecked for lack of DNA. Germline V gene sequence: CDR1 DFQATT, CDR2 SNEGSKA (reference sequence). The CDR3 extends over 15 amino acids. CDR3 protein: CSARDGRVLNTEAFF.

The rearrangement uses TRBV12-3 or TRBV12-4 and TRBJ2-6; TCRdb proposes TRBD1, but this gene call is untestable without DNA. This CDR3 region has 14 residues. The CDR3 sequence is CASNTGGGANVLTF.

The rearrangement joins TRBV15 to TRBJ2-6; lacking DNA, the TRBD1 call made by TCRdb goes unchecked. The CDR3 loop spans 18 amino acids. Germline V lookup: CDR1 LNHNV, CDR2 YYDKDF (reference sequence). CDR3 sequence: CATSRASPGSTGANVLTF.

The J gene is TRBJ2-1, the V gene TRBV24-1; as DNA is missing, the TRBD2 call by TCRdb cannot be tested. The CDR3 totals 18 residues. Looked up from germline, CDR1 is KGHDR and CDR2 is SFDVKD. CDR3 sequence reads: CATSDASGRAGTYNEQFF.

The rearrangement uses TRBV5-1 and TRBJ1-4; the TCRdb D gene call, TRBD1, has no DNA to confirm it. Germline CDR1 is SGHRS and CDR2 is YFSETQ. The CDR3 length is 13 residues. CDR3 residues: CASRGRANEKLFF.

The chain has TRBV25-1 and TRBJ2-7; no DNA is available, so the TRBD1 call from TCRdb remains unchecked. Germline V gene data show CDR1 as MGHDK and CDR2 as SYGVNS. CDR3 length equals 14 residues. The CDR3 loop reads CASSELTSGYEQYF.

This chain links TRBV20-1 with TRBJ1-4; with no DNA, the TCRdb D assignment of TRBD1 cannot be verified. The germline V gene has CDR1 DFQATT and CDR2 SNEGSKA (reference sequence). This CDR3 contains 16 residues. The CDR3 is CSARDSRPATNEKLFF.